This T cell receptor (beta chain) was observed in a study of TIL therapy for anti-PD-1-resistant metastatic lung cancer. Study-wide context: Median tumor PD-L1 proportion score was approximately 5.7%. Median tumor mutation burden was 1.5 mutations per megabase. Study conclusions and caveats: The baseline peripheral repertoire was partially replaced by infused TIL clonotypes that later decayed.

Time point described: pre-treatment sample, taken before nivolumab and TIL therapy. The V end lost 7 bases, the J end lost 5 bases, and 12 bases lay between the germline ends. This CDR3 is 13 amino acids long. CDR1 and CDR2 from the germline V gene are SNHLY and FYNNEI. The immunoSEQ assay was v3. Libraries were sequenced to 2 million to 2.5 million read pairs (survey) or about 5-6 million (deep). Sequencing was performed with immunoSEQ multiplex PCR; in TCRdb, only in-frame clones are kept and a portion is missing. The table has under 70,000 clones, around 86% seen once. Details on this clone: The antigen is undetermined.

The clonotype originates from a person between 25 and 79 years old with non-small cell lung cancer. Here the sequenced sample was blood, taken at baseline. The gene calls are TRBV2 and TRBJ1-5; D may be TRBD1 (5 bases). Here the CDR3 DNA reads TGTGCCAGCATAGCACGCAGGGATCAGCCCCAGCATTTT. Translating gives CASIARRDQPQHF. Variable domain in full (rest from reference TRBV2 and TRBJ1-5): EPEVTQTPSHQVTQMGQEVILRCVPISNHLYFYWYRQILGQKVEFLVSFYNNEISEKSEIFDDQFSVERPDGSNFTLKIRSTKLEDSAMYFCASIARRDQPQHFGDGTRLSIL.